The 26 T cell receptor beta chains given below trace back to one sample, sequenced in a study of OX40 agonist ivuxolimab in advanced cancers. TCRdb keeps only in-frame clones here, not all; method: immunoSEQ multiplex PCR. The data hold 20,000 to 30,000 clones, with around three quarters observed a single time. Source: CD4+ or CD8+ T cells sorted from blood, taken in a trial of the OX40 agonist ivuxolimab. These TCRs come from an adult with an advanced solid tumor such as melanoma, head and neck, liver or kidney cancer.

The rearrangement joins TRBV6-5 to TRBJ2-5; tentatively, D is TRBD2 (7 bases). Germline V gene lookup returns CDR1 MNHEY and CDR2 SVGAGI. V lost 7 bases and J lost 4, with 10 bases in between. The CDR3 is 12 residues long. The CDR3 DNA is TGTGCCAGCATAGGGGGGGGAGAGACCCAGTACTTC. This codes for CASIGGGETQYF.

This chain uses TRBV9 with TRBJ2-5; TRBD1 matches at 7 bases. The DNA end lines up better with TRBJ2-7; the J call may be wrong. The CDR3 sequence is 14 residues long. The V gene's germline CDR1 is SGDLS and CDR2 YYNGEE. The CDR3 DNA is TGTGCCAGCAGCCCCAGGGGGACACACTACGAGCAGTACTTC. Protein product: CASSPRGTHYEQYF.

J is TRBJ1-2 and V is TRBV5-8, with D perhaps matching TRBD1 (6 bases). The V and J ends lost 4 bases and 10 bases respectively, with 23 bases between them. The CDR3 consists of 15 residues. Germline lookup yields CDR1 SGHTS and CDR2 YDEGEE. CDR3 in amino acids: CASSGRDRFSVDYTF. The CDR3 DNA reads TGTGCCAGCAGCGGCCGCGACAGGTTTTCCGTCGACTACACCTTC.

V gene TRBV28 combines with J gene TRBJ2-1, with TRBD1 matching over 8 bases. V dropped 5 bases and J dropped 5; count of bases not matched to a gene: 5. The V gene's germline CDR1 is MDHEN and CDR2 SYDVKM. There are 14 residues in the CDR3. The CDR3 coding sequence is TGTGCCAGCAGTCCCCGGACAGGGAACAATGAGCAGTTCTTC. Amino acids: CASSPRTGNNEQFF.

The genes are TRBV6-1 and TRBJ1-2, with a possible D match to TRBD1 (6 bases). The CDR3 loop spans 15 amino acids. The ends were cut back, 5 bases at V and 4 bases at J, with 17 bases in the middle. Germline values: CDR1 MNHNS, CDR2 SASEGT. CDR3 sequence reads: CASSRDGQTSYGYTF. CDR3 DNA sequence: TGTGCCAGCAGTCGGGATGGACAGACCTCCTATGGCTACACCTTC.

The CDR3 protein is CASSGNRGRETQYF. CDR3 nucleotides: TGTGCCAGCAGTGGGAACAGGGGGCGAGAGACCCAGTACTTC. V is TRBV6-6 and J is TRBJ2-5; 9 nucleotides match TRBD1. This CDR3 has 14 amino acids. V trimming: 5 bases; J trimming: 4 bases; junction bases outside the gene matches: 5. Germline V lookup: CDR1 MNHNY, CDR2 SVGAGI (reference sequence).

This chain uses TRBV9 with TRBJ2-7, with D possibly being TRBD2 (5 bases). The germline gives CDR1 SGDLS, CDR2 YYNGEE. This CDR3 contains 14 residues. V lost 0 bases and J 4 bases, leaving 11 bases between the germline ends. The CDR3 DNA follows: TGTGCCAGCAGCGTAGGGGCGGGCCGGTACGAGCAGTACTTC. As protein: CASSVGAGRYEQYF.

This chain links TRBV18 with TRBJ1-1; tentatively, D is TRBD1 (6 bases). Trimming took 2 bases from V and 1 from J, leaving 11 bases between them. CDR1 is KGHSH and CDR2 is LQKENI in the germline V gene. CDR3 size: 15 residues. The CDR3: CASSPKTGTNTEAFF. CDR3 sequence (DNA): TGTGCCAGCTCACCAAAAACAGGGACGAACACTGAAGCTTTCTTT.

The chain is built from TRBV5-5 and TRBJ1-3; weak D call: TRBD1 (5 bases). The CDR3 contains 13 residues. Germline assignment: CDR1 SGHKS and CDR2 YYEKEE (reference sequence). The V end was cut by 2 bases, the J end by 2 bases, with 5 bases between. CDR3 amino acids: CASSFRAGNTIYF. The CDR3 DNA is TGTGCCAGCAGCTTCAGGGCTGGAAACACCATATATTTT.

This chain joins TRBV10-3 and TRBJ1-2, with D possibly being TRBD1 (5 bases). V was shortened by 5 bases and J by 6 bases, with 13 bases between the two germline ends. CDR3 size: 13 residues. From germline, CDR1 is ENHRY and CDR2 SYGVKD. The CDR3 nucleotides read TGTGCCATCAGTCCCAGGGTTATTGATGGCTACACCTTC. Translating gives CAISPRVIDGYTF.

This chain links TRBV6-5 with TRBJ1-4; TRBD1 is a possible D gene (6 bases). CDR3 length: 15 amino acids. V was trimmed by 5 bases and J by 0 bases, leaving 10 bases between them. CDR1 and CDR2 from the germline V gene are MNHEY and SVGAGI. CDR3 DNA sequence: TGTGCCAGCAGTGGGGGCGTTGCAACTAATGAAAAACTGTTTTTT. It translates to CASSGGVATNEKLFF.

The chain joins TRBV21-1 to TRBJ2-1; the D call in the table, TRBD2, was not verified against the DNA. TRBV21-1 is an annotated pseudogene. This CDR3 region has 18 residues. The CDR3: CASSGIMGLASLHNEQFF. The DNA of the CDR3 is TGTGCCAGCAGCGGGATTATGGGACTAGCTTCGCTCCACAATGAGCAGTTCTTC.

The rearrangement links TRBV30 to TRBJ1-2; D gene unclear. CDR1 is GTSNPN and CDR2 is SVGIG in the germline V gene (reference sequence). Trimming removed 3 bases from V and 5 bases from J, with 7 bases in between. The length of the CDR3 is 11 residues. CDR3 DNA: TGTGCCTGGAGAGTGCCTTATGGCTACACCTTC. It yields the protein CAWRVPYGYTF. The entire variable domain, with the rest obtained from reference TRBV30 and TRBJ1-2, is as follows: SQTIHQWPATLVQPVGSPLSLECTVEGTSNPNLYWYRQAAGRGLQLLFYSVGIGQISSEVPQNLSASRPQDRQFILSSKKLLLSDSGFYLCAWRVPYGYTFGSGTRLTVV.

The CDR3, as DNA: TGTGCCAGCAGCGTGACAGGTTTTAGCAATCAGCCCCAGCATTTT. Residues: CASSVTGFSNQPQHF. J is TRBJ1-5 and V is TRBV7-8, with D perhaps TRBD1 (6 bases). The CDR3 contains 15 residues. Germline V gene data show CDR1 as SGHVS and CDR2 as FQNEAQ. Trimming removed 5 bases at V and 0 bases at J, with 11 bases between.

This clone was detected once. J is TRBJ2-1 and V is TRBV6-4; D gene ambiguous. CDR1 MRHNA and CDR2 SNTAGT come from the germline V gene. V was trimmed by 1 base and J by 2 bases, leaving 3 bases between them. This CDR3 has 13 residues. The CDR3 spells CASSDFPYNEQFF. The CDR3 coding sequence is TGTGCCAGCAGTGACTTCCCCTACAATGAGCAGTTCTTC.

The CDR3 protein is CASSPTESYGYTF. The CDR3, as DNA: TGTGCCAGCAGCCCGACAGAGTCTTATGGCTACACCTTC. The chain employs TRBV7-9 and TRBJ1-2; D is possibly TRBD1 (5 bases). The CDR3 extends over 13 amino acids. V shed 5 bases and J shed 5 bases, with 12 bases lying between them. The germline V gene encodes CDR1 SEHNR and CDR2 FQNEAQ (reference sequence).

The gene calls are TRBV27 and TRBJ1-2; no clear D. This CDR3 region has 15 residues. Germline V gives CDR1 MNHEY, CDR2 SMNVEV (reference sequence). Between the trimmed V and J ends, which lost 6 bases and 1 base, there was a span of 15 bases. The CDR3 sequence: CASRERRGINYGYTF. DNA of the CDR3: TGTGCCAGCAGGGAGCGACGCGGGATTAACTATGGCTACACCTTC.

This chain links TRBV11-2 with TRBJ1-2; D is ambiguous. The CDR3 is made up of 12 amino acids. CDR1 is SGHAT, CDR2 FQNNGV, per germline. V was trimmed by 1 base and J by 2 bases, leaving 2 bases between them. The CDR3 DNA sequence: TGTGCCAGCAGCTTAGGGAACTATGGCTACACCTTC. Its translation is CASSLGNYGYTF.

The chain uses TRBV4-1 and TRBJ1-2, with D perhaps matching TRBD1 (6 bases). The CDR3 consists of 13 residues. Trimming removed 0 bases from V and 8 bases from J, with 10 bases in between. The V gene's germline CDR1 is MGHRA and CDR2 YSYEKL. CDR3 sequence reads: CASSQDRGVGYTF. CDR3 bases: TGCGCCAGCAGCCAAGACAGGGGTGTCGGCTACACCTTC.

J is TRBJ1-2 and V is TRBV5-5; D gene uncertain. Germline V CDR1 and CDR2: SGHKS, YYEKEE (reference sequence). The CDR3 has 13 residues. V shed 2 bases and J shed 6 bases, with 11 bases lying between them. CDR3 sequence reads: CASSFRITDGYTF. The CDR3 coding sequence is TGTGCCAGCAGCTTCAGAATCACGGATGGCTACACCTTC. The full variable domain, completed using reference TRBV5-5 and TRBJ1-2, is DAGVTQSPTHLIKTRGQQVTLRCSPISGHKSVSWYQQVLGQGPQFIFQYYEKEERGRGNFPDRFSARQFPNYSSELNVNALLLGDSALYLCASSFRITDGYTFGSGTRLTVV.

The chain links TRBV29-1 to TRBJ1-3; no clear D gene. Germline CDR1 and CDR2: SQVTM and ANQGSEA. V lost 4 bases and J lost 2, with 9 bases in between. This CDR3 comprises 13 residues. CDR3 DNA sequence: TGCAGCGTTGGGGAAGTCCCTGGAAACACCATATATTTT. The encoded protein is CSVGEVPGNTIYF.

The chain uses TRBV27 and TRBJ2-3; the match to TRBD1 covers 9 bases. This CDR3 region has 14 residues. CDR1 and CDR2 from the germline V gene are MNHEY and SMNVEV (reference sequence). The ends lost 5 bases at V and 5 bases at J; junction bases unmatched: 5. Here the CDR3 reads CASSLRDRVDTQYF. As DNA, the CDR3 is TGTGCCAGCAGTCTTCGGGACAGGGTAGATACGCAGTATTTT.

This clone was counted once. The CDR3 DNA sequence: TGTGCCAGCACCGGGGACAGGGGGTCCTACAATGAGCAGTTCTTC. It translates to CASTGDRGSYNEQFF. The V call is TRBV6-1, the J call TRBJ2-1; 11 positions match TRBD1. The CDR3 loop spans 15 amino acids. Germline V gene lookup returns CDR1 MNHNS and CDR2 SASEGT. The V gene end was trimmed by 7 bases and the J gene end by 1 base; junction bases not matched to a gene: 3.

The gene calls are TRBV5-1 and TRBJ2-2, with a weak D call TRBD1 (5 bases). The CDR3 runs to 16 residues. Germline V lookup: CDR1 SGHRS, CDR2 YFSETQ. Trimming removed 0 bases at V and 0 bases at J, with 9 bases between. The CDR3 DNA reads TGCGCCAGCAGCTTGGTTGGCAGGGCGAACACCGGGGAGCTGTTTTTT. This sequence encodes CASSLVGRANTGELFF.

The CDR3 region has the DNA TGTGCCAGCAGCCAGGGTTATTATGGCTACACCTTC. It specifies CASSQGYYGYTF. This chain joins TRBV4-2 and TRBJ1-2; unclear D gene. The V gene lost 3 bases and the J gene lost 5 bases, with 7 bases spanning the gap. The CDR3 totals 12 residues. Germline assignment: CDR1 LGHNA and CDR2 YNFKEQ.

This clone has more than one count but fewer than ten. The chain is built from TRBV7-9 and TRBJ2-7; D perhaps matches TRBD1 (5 bases). Germline CDR1 is SEHNR and CDR2 is FQNEAQ (reference sequence). The CDR3 extends over 14 amino acids. With 5 bases removed from V and 2 bases from J, the gap between germline ends came to 13 bases. CDR3 sequence (DNA): TGTGCCAGCAGCCGAGCCCCAGGGCCCTACGAGCAGTACTTC. It is translated as CASSRAPGPYEQYF. Variable domain in full (rest from reference TRBV7-9 and TRBJ2-7): DTGVSQNPRHKITKRGQNVTFRCDPISEHNRLYWYRQTLGQGPEFLTYFQNEAQLEKSRLLSDRFSAERPKGSFSTLEIQRTEQGDSAMYLCASSRAPGPYEQYFGPGTRLTVT.